This TCR beta chain was found in a study of blood T cell repertoires in COVID-19. Overall study context: Spain, Italy and the United States supplied samples that represented acute and convalescent COVID-19. T cells, B-cell-depleted T cells, or PBMCs provided the cDNA or gDNA that served as material.

Germline trimming cut 5 bases from V and 13 bases from J; bases unmatched to any gene: 6. Germline CDR1 LGHDT, CDR2 YNNKEL (reference sequence). The CDR3 has 11 amino acids. In the authors' workflow: Using reference gene primer amplification, nucleated cell counts were estimated. Libraries were prepared by immunoSEQ multiplex PCR; TCRdb keeps only in-frame clonotypes and omits some of them. V, J and clone size are taken as reported in that table, and D and trimming were inferred from the DNA itself. The table has about 67,000 clones, more than 75% seen once; the top ten hold 5.5% to 7%. The source of this sequence is a woman in her sixties or seventies with acute or convalescent COVID-19. The chain carries TRBV3-1 (or the pseudogene TRBV3-2) and TRBJ1-2; 8 bases are a match to TRBD1. The sequenced sample was peripheral blood. The CDR3 region is CASSYQGALTF. CDR3 coding DNA: TGTGCCAGCAGCTATCAGGGGGCGCTCACCTTC.